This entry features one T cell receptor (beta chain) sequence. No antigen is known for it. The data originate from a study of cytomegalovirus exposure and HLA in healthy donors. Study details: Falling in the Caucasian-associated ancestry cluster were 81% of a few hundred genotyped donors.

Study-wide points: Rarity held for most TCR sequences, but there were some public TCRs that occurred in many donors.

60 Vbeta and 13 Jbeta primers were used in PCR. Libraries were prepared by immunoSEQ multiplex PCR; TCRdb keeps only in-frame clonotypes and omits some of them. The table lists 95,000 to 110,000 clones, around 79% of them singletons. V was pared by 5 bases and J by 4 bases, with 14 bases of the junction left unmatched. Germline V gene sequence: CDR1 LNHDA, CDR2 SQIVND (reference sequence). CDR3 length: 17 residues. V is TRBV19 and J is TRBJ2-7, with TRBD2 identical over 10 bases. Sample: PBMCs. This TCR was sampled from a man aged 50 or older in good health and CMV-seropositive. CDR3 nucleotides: TGTGCCAGTAGTGCCCGTCCGGCTAGCGGGAGTGGGTACGAGCAGTACTTC. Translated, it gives CASSARPASGSGYEQYF.